One sample yielded the 18 T cell receptor beta chains listed below, sequenced in a study of somatic mutations in cytotoxic T cells in rheumatoid arthritis. Some clones are missing from TCRdb's copy, which holds only in-frame ones; the method was immunoSEQ multiplex PCR. This sample has over 15,000 clones, with roughly 77% found just once. The source material was CD8+ T cells sorted from blood. The source of these receptors is an adult with rheumatoid arthritis.

The chain uses TRBV19 and TRBJ2-7, with TRBD1 matching over 7 bases. The CDR3 spans 17 residues. V dropped 5 bases and J dropped 7; count of bases not matched to a gene: 20. The V gene's germline CDR1 is LNHDA and CDR2 SQIVND (reference sequence). The CDR3 reads CASSSDHGGQAREEQYF. The CDR3 DNA reads TGTGCCAGTAGTTCGGACCACGGCGGACAGGCCCGAGAGGAGCAGTACTTC.

This clone was found a few times. The sample holds other DNA sequences that translate to the same CDR3. V and J are TRBV29-1 and TRBJ2-7; D unclear. In germline, CDR1 is SQVTM, CDR2 ANQGSEA. V gave up 0 bases and J gave up 0 bases, with 9 bases separating them. This CDR3 is 14 amino acids long. CDR3 coding DNA: TGCAGCGTTGAAGATCCCGGCGGCTCCTACGAGCAGTACTTC. Translated, it gives CSVEDPGGSYEQYF.

The J gene is TRBJ2-7, the V gene TRBV5-4, with a tentative D call TRBD1 (6 bases). CDR3 length: 13 residues. Germline V gene lookup returns CDR1 SGHNT and CDR2 YYREEE (reference sequence). With 2 bases removed from V and 2 bases from J, the gap between germline ends came to 8 bases. The chain's CDR3 is CASSFGQTYEQYF. DNA of the CDR3: TGTGCCAGCAGCTTCGGACAGACCTACGAGCAGTACTTC.

The V gene is TRBV7-9, the J gene TRBJ2-1; possibly TRBD2 for D (5 bases). The germline CDR1 and CDR2 sequences are SEHNR and FQNEAQ (reference sequence). Trimming removed 8 bases from V and 2 bases from J, with 13 bases in between. The CDR3 contains 14 residues. The CDR3 reads CASRDPGAYNEQFF. CDR3 bases: TGTGCCAGCCGCGACCCCGGGGCCTACAATGAGCAGTTCTTC.

This sequence joins TRBV19 and TRBJ2-1; 8 nucleotides agree with TRBD2. V was clipped by 1 base and J by 8 bases; unmatched bases: 4. The CDR3 is made up of 14 amino acids. Germline values: CDR1 LNHDA, CDR2 SQIVND (reference sequence). In DNA form, the CDR3 reads TGTGCCAGTAGTATAGTCACTAGCGGCTATGAGCAGTTCTTC. This translates into CASSIVTSGYEQFF.

CDR3 in amino acids: CASSAGGRDEKLFF. CDR3 nucleotides: TGTGCCAGCAGCGCAGGTGGCAGGGATGAAAAACTGTTTTTT. This chain uses TRBV9 with TRBJ1-4, with D perhaps TRBD1 (5 bases). Trimming cost V 3 bases and J 6 bases, with 12 bases left between them. The germline V gene encodes CDR1 SGDLS and CDR2 YYNGEE. This CDR3 is built from 14 residues.

The chain has TRBV4-1 and TRBJ2-1; D is ambiguous. Trimming pared 1 base from V and 8 bases from J, leaving 9 bases between. This CDR3 region has 13 residues. Germline assignment: CDR1 MGHRA and CDR2 YSYEKL. The CDR3 spells CASSQVSAHEQFF. In DNA form, the CDR3 reads TGCGCCAGCAGCCAAGTTTCTGCACATGAGCAGTTCTTC.

The chain is built from TRBV19 and TRBJ2-4; possibly TRBD1 for D (6 bases). V dropped 6 bases and J dropped 1 base, with 10 bases sitting between them. Germline-derived CDR1 and CDR2 are LNHDA and SQIVND (reference sequence). The CDR3 covers 14 residues. CDR3 amino acids: CASRYREAKNIQYF. The CDR3 DNA sequence: TGTGCCAGTAGGTACAGGGAGGCCAAAAACATTCAGTACTTC.

The chain is built from TRBV15 and TRBJ2-3, with 9 bases matching TRBD2. The CDR3 is 16 residues long. Germline-derived CDR1 and CDR2 are LNHNV and YYDKDF (reference sequence). Unmatched junction bases numbered 10, after V lost 5 bases and J lost 4 bases. The CDR3 here is CATSDMKREVSDTQYF. DNA for the CDR3: TGTGCCACCAGCGACATGAAGCGGGAGGTATCAGATACGCAGTATTTT.

This chain joins TRBV27 and TRBJ2-2; no reliable D call. Per the germline V gene, CDR1 is MNHEY and CDR2 is SMNVEV (reference sequence). V was cut by 2 bases and J by 7 bases, with 8 bases left in between. CDR3 length: 13 amino acids. The CDR3 bases are TGTGCCAGCAGTTTAGCCGGTCACGGGGAGCTGTTTTTT. Protein: CASSLAGHGELFF.

The gene calls are TRBV5-6 and TRBJ1-3; 7 bases agree with TRBD1. The CDR3 totals 16 residues. With 4 bases clipped from V and 3 bases from J, the junction kept 10 bases outside the gene matches. The germline gives CDR1 SGHDT, CDR2 YYEEEE. The CDR3 bases are TGTGCCAGCAGCGGACAGGAGGTCTTATATGGAAACACCATATATTTT. This translates into CASSGQEVLYGNTIYF.

The chain is built from TRBV9 and TRBJ2-5, with TRBD2 identical over 10 bases. Germline-derived CDR1 and CDR2 are SGDLS and YYNGEE. This CDR3 spans 16 amino acids. V was pared by 4 bases and J by 5 bases, with 11 bases of the junction left unmatched. The CDR3 region is CASSPSSGGLGETQYF. The CDR3 DNA follows: TGTGCCAGCAGCCCATCTAGCGGGGGCTTGGGGGAGACCCAGTACTTC.

This clone was counted between two and nine times. The CDR3 loop reads CASSLKGEAGELFF. The CDR3 coding sequence is TGTGCCAGCAGCCTTAAAGGCGAGGCCGGGGAGCTGTTTTTT. The rearrangement uses TRBV4-2 and TRBJ2-2; D ambiguous. Trimming removed 4 bases from V and 6 bases from J, with 12 bases in between. Germline lookup yields CDR1 LGHNA and CDR2 YNFKEQ. This CDR3 region has 14 residues.

The chain is built from TRBV15 and TRBJ1-2; D is possibly TRBD1 (5 bases). Trimming shortened V by 5 bases and J by 7 bases, and 17 bases separated the two germline ends. The CDR3 sequence is 14 residues long. Looked up from germline, CDR1 is LNHNV and CDR2 is YYDKDF (reference sequence). The CDR3 region is CATSSTPGGSGYTF. CDR3 DNA: TGTGCCACCAGCTCAACCCCCGGGGGGTCTGGCTACACCTTC. The full variable domain, its missing parts supplied by reference TRBV15 and TRBJ1-2, is DAMVIQNPRYQVTQFGKPVTLSCSQTLNHNVMYWYQQKSSQAPKLLFHYYDKDFNNEADTPDNFQSRRPNTSFCFLDIRSPGLGDTAMYLCATSSTPGGSGYTFGSGTRLTVV.

This sequence joins TRBV30 and TRBJ2-1; D unresolved. V was trimmed by 2 bases and J by 10 bases, leaving 9 bases between them. The germline V gene encodes CDR1 GTSNPN and CDR2 SVGIG (reference sequence). The CDR3 covers 11 residues. In DNA form, the CDR3 reads TGTGCCTGGAGTACGGTCAACGAGCAGTTCTTC. This translates into CAWSTVNEQFF.

This chain uses TRBV4-1 with TRBJ1-5, with D uncertain. The CDR3 contains 15 residues. Germline V gives CDR1 MGHRA, CDR2 YSYEKL. V was pared by 5 bases and J by 0 bases, with 11 bases between. CDR3 in amino acids: CASSTRTVSNQPQHF. CDR3 DNA: TGCGCCAGCAGCACCCGGACGGTTAGCAATCAGCCCCAGCATTTT.

The rearrangement uses TRBV27 and TRBJ2-2; D gene uncertain. V shed 3 bases and J shed 3 bases, with 8 bases lying between them. CDR3 length: 14 residues. The V gene's germline CDR1 is MNHEY and CDR2 SMNVEV (reference sequence). The CDR3 DNA follows: TGTGCCAGCAGTTTCAACCCATACACCGGGGAGCTGTTTTTT. Translating it yields CASSFNPYTGELFF.

About this clone itself: The junction does not match germline at one end; this may be a read error. Other DNA sequences of this sample code for an identical CDR3. This chain joins TRBV7-9 and TRBJ2-1; D is unclear. CDR1 is SEHNR, CDR2 FQNEAQ, per germline (reference sequence). The CDR3 extends over 11 amino acids. CDR3 in amino acids: CASSFGNEQFF. The CDR3 nucleotides are TGTGCTAGCAGCTTTGGTAATGAGCAGTTCTTC.